This is a list of T cell receptor beta chains from one sample in a study of shared clonotypes between healthy human individuals. Libraries were prepared by immunoSEQ multiplex PCR; TCRdb keeps only in-frame clonotypes and omits some of them. The sample yields a few million clones, 93% seen once. Sequenced: naive CD4+ T cells from PBMCs. The receptors originated from a young man in good health. Some clones in this sample may be carry-over from other donors' samples. CDR3s include the opening cysteine and the closing phenylalanine or tryptophan. A D gene is named only where the DNA matches it firmly. Only some rows state a clone size, as once, few, many or a class for expanded clones.

size | J | V | D | CDR3 | DNA
NA | TRBJ2-7 | TRBV5-4 | TRBD2 | CASSLGTSGAYEQYF | TGTGCCAGCAGCCTCGGGACTAGCGGTGCCTACGAGCAGTACTTC
NA | TRBJ1-1 | TRBV6-1 | TRBD1 | CASEGDRAEAFF | TGTGCCAGTGAGGGGGACAGGGCCGAAGCTTTCTTT
NA | TRBJ1-1 | TRBV28 | NA | CASTSKGDGYTEAFF | TGTGCCAGCACCTCCAAGGGGGACGGATACACTGAAGCTTTCTTT
NA | TRBJ2-1 | TRBV7-3 | NA | CASSLFSEVDEQFF | TGTGCCAGCAGCTTGTTTTCGGAGGTCGATGAGCAGTTCTTC
NA | TRBJ1-2 | TRBV10-1 | TRBD1 | CASSEHWTGAAGYTF | TGCGCCAGCAGTGAACACTGGACAGGGGCTGCCGGCTACACCTTC
NA | TRBJ2-7 | TRBV4-1 | NA | CASSQVPVAGNHEQYF | TGCGCCAGCAGCCAAGTCCCGGTTGCGGGGAACCACGAGCAGTACTTC
once | TRBJ2-2 | TRBV5-1 | TRBD1 | CASSPTGFNTGELFF | TGCGCCAGCAGCCCGACAGGGTTTAACACCGGGGAGCTGTTTTTT
NA | TRBJ2-1 | TRBV9 | TRBD2 | CASSAGLASGSYNEQFF | TGTGCCAGCAGCGCCGGACTAGCTTCCGGCTCCTACAATGAGCAGTTCTTC
NA | TRBJ2-7 | TRBV19 | NA | CASSPGQGRSYEQYF | TGTGCCAGTAGTCCGGGACAAGGCAGGTCTTACGAGCAGTACTTC
NA | TRBJ2-5 | TRBV7-2 | TRBD2 | CASTSGFSGQETQYF | TGTGCCAGCACCTCGGGATTTAGCGGGCAAGAGACCCAGTACTTC
NA | TRBJ2-3 | TRBV13 | NA | CASSLGGGGSTDTQYF | TGTGCCAGCAGCTTAGGCGGCGGAGGTAGCACAGATACGCAGTATTTT
once | TRBJ2-1 | TRBV5-4 | NA | CASSWGRLGYNEQFF | TGTGCCAGCAGCTGGGGGCGGCTGGGTTACAATGAGCAGTTCTTC
NA | TRBJ2-5 | TRBV4-3 | TRBD1 | CASSQAQGVSIGPQYF | TGCGCCAGCAGCCAAGCTCAGGGGGTATCCATAGGTCCCCAGTACTTC
NA | TRBJ1-2 | TRBV7-6 | NA | CASSLDARGGYGYTF | TGTGCCAGCAGCTTAGATGCCAGGGGCGGTTATGGCTACACCTTC
NA | TRBJ2-1 | TRBV7-9 | NA | CASSSPGGLPAEQFF | TGTGCCAGCAGCTCCCCAGGGGGACTGCCAGCTGAGCAGTTCTTC
NA | TRBJ2-1 | TRBV7-3 | TRBD2 | CASSLAGAPPNEQFF | TGTGCCAGCAGCTTAGCGGGAGCCCCGCCCAATGAGCAGTTCTTC
once | TRBJ1-1 | TRBV6-1 | NA | CASRRGVLYTEAFF | TGTGCCAGCCGGAGGGGGGTCTTATACACTGAAGCTTTCTTT
NA | TRBJ2-1 | TRBV5-1 | NA | CASSLGGIPSYNEQFF | TGCGCCAGCAGCTTGGGGGGGATACCCTCCTACAATGAGCAGTTCTTC
NA | TRBJ2-2 | TRBV25-1 | NA | CASSDPTLGSAGELFF | TGTGCCAGCAGTGACCCTACCTTGGGGAGCGCCGGGGAGCTGTTTTTT
few | TRBJ1-3 | TRBV30 | NA | CAWSVGKDPGNTIYF | TGTGCCTGGAGTGTCGGCAAGGACCCTGGAAACACCATATATTTT
NA | TRBJ1-1 | TRBV7-8 | NA | CASSSHRDTISNTEAFF | TGTGCCAGCAGCTCCCACCGGGACACCATCTCGAACACTGAAGCTTTCTTT
once | TRBJ1-3 | TRBV30 | NA | CAWSRGAGNTIYF | TGTGCCTGGAGTCGTGGGGCTGGAAACACCATATATTTT
NA | TRBJ2-7 | TRBV9 | NA | CASSGSGKTATGRLYF | TGTGCCAGCAGCGGGAGCGGTAAGACAGCGACGGGACGCCTGTACTTC
once | TRBJ2-7 | TRBV28 | NA | CASSLYPGSYEQYF | TGTGCCAGCAGTTTATACCCGGGATCCTACGAGCAGTACTTC
NA | TRBJ2-7 | TRBV28 | TRBD2 | CASSSTSGSPSYEQYF | TGTGCCAGCAGTTCGACTAGCGGGAGTCCGTCCTACGAGCAGTACTTC
NA | TRBJ1-3 | TRBV5-1 | NA | CASSLGAVGNTIYF | TGCGCCAGCAGCTTGGGGGCGGTGGGAAACACCATATATTTT
NA | TRBJ2-4 | TRBV28 | NA | CASNPEILKNIQYF | TGTGCCAGCAACCCCGAAATTCTAAAAAACATTCAGTACTTC
NA | TRBJ2-1 | TRBV18 | NA | CASSPDGYNEQFF | TGTGCCAGCTCTCCGGACGGATACAATGAGCAGTTCTTC
NA | TRBJ2-1 | TRBV7-9 | TRBD1 | CASSHRQGTYNEQFF | TGTGCCAGCAGCCACCGACAGGGAACCTACAATGAGCAGTTCTTC
NA | TRBJ2-2 | TRBV28 | NA | CASSLPGAGELFF | TGTGCCAGCAGTCTCCCTGGGGCCGGGGAGCTGTTTTTT
NA | TRBJ1-2 | TRBV6-5 | TRBD1 | CASSRTGAEGYTF | TGTGCCAGCAGTCGGACAGGGGCCGAGGGCTACACCTTC
once | TRBJ2-5 | TRBV9 | TRBD1 | CASSVGQGQQETQYF | TGTGCCAGCAGCGTCGGACAGGGCCAACAAGAGACCCAGTACTTC
NA | TRBJ1-2 | TRBV21-1 | NA | CASSKKGSPNYGYTF | TGTGCCAGCAGCAAAAAAGGCAGCCCTAACTATGGCTACACCTTC
NA | TRBJ2-2 | TRBV28 | NA | CASSPPGGGSNTGELFF | TGTGCCAGCAGTCCCCCGGGGGGCGGATCGAACACCGGGGAGCTGTTTTTT
NA | TRBJ2-3 | TRBV18 | TRBD2 | CASSPRREAASGKDTQYF | TGTGCCAGCTCACCTAGAAGAGAGGCGGCTAGCGGGAAAGATACGCAGTATTTT
NA | TRBJ1-2 | TRBV19 | NA | CASSMAGKDYGYTF | TGTGCCAGTAGTATGGCAGGGAAGGACTATGGCTACACCTTC
NA | TRBJ1-1 | TRBV5-6 | NA | CASSLGGRDGTEAFF | TGTGCCAGCAGCTTGGGGGGGCGGGATGGCACTGAAGCTTTCTTT
NA | TRBJ2-5 | TRBV5-8 | NA | CASSLRRETQYF | TGTGCCAGCAGCCTAAGGAGAGAGACCCAGTACTTC
NA | TRBJ1-2 | TRBV28 | NA | CASSTPLGAGASYGYTF | TGTGCCAGCAGTACCCCCCTGGGGGCAGGGGCCAGCTATGGCTACACCTTC
NA | TRBJ2-2 | TRBV4-1 | TRBD1 | CASSLGQGAHVGELFF | TGCGCCAGCAGCCTAGGACAGGGGGCGCATGTCGGGGAGCTGTTTTTT
few | TRBJ1-2 | TRBV5-1 | TRBD1 | CASSFGTGVDYGYTF | TGCGCCAGCAGCTTCGGGACAGGGGTAGACTATGGCTACACCTTC
once | TRBJ1-2 | TRBV6-1 | TRBD1 | CASSAGQGANGYTF | TGTGCCAGCAGTGCGGGACAGGGGGCCAATGGCTACACCTTC
NA | TRBJ2-2 | TRBV7-9 | TRBD2 | CASTLGAGGPNGELFF | TGTGCCAGCACCCTGGGCGCGGGAGGGCCGAACGGGGAGCTGTTTTTT
NA | TRBJ2-5 | TRBV7-3 | TRBD2 | CASSPLAGRQETQYF | TGTGCCAGCAGTCCACTAGCGGGAAGGCAAGAGACCCAGTACTTC
NA | TRBJ1-1 | TRBV7-9 | NA | CASSQPGGTEAFF | TGTGCCAGCAGCCAGCCCGGTGGCACTGAAGCTTTCTTT
NA | TRBJ2-7 | TRBV29-1 | NA | CSVDFRSGGEQYF | TGCAGCGTTGATTTCAGAAGCGGAGGGGAGCAGTACTTC
NA | TRBJ2-1 | TRBV2 | TRBD2 | CASSPRDSGISQFF | TGTGCCAGCAGTCCAAGGGATAGCGGGATTAGTCAGTTCTTC
NA | TRBJ2-3 | TRBV7-9 | TRBD1 | CASSFRPGQSTDTQYF | TGTGCCAGCAGCTTTAGGCCGGGACAGAGCACAGATACGCAGTATTTT
NA | TRBJ2-1 | TRBV5-1 | NA | CASSLGFTSSYNEQFF | TGCGCCAGCAGCTTGGGATTTACTAGTTCCTACAATGAGCAGTTCTTC
NA | TRBJ2-3 | TRBV7-9 | NA | CASSFQGPSTDTQYF | TGTGCCAGCAGCTTTCAGGGGCCTAGCACAGATACGCAGTATTTT
NA | TRBJ2-1 | TRBV7-9 | TRBD2 | CASSGASGSSYNEQFF | TGTGCCAGCAGCGGGGCTAGCGGGAGCTCCTACAATGAGCAGTTCTTC
NA | TRBJ1-1 | TRBV28 | NA | CASSSGDNTEAFF | TGTGCCAGCAGTTCAGGAGATAACACTGAAGCTTTCTTT
NA | TRBJ1-5 | TRBV7-8 | TRBD1 | CASSLASTGTGGNQPQHF | TGTGCCAGCAGCTTAGCCTCCACCGGGACAGGGGGCAATCAGCCCCAGCATTTT
NA | TRBJ2-7 | TRBV7-6 | TRBD2 | CASSPGTIYEQYF | TGTGCCAGCAGCCCAGGGACTATATACGAGCAGTACTTC
NA | TRBJ2-7 | TRBV11-2 | NA | CASSLEVGAEQYF | TGTGCCAGCAGCTTAGAGGTGGGGGCCGAGCAGTACTTC
once | TRBJ2-2 | TRBV10-3 | NA | CAISGSQLAATRSNTGELFF | TGTGCCATCAGTGGATCCCAGTTAGCGGCGACCCGGTCGAACACCGGGGAGCTGTTTTTT
NA | TRBJ1-5 | TRBV19 | NA | CASSITGGGRPQHF | TGTGCCAGTAGTATTACAGGAGGCGGGAGGCCCCAGCATTTT